This TCR beta chain was obtained from a study of vaccination and CD4 T cells after COVID-19. Oncomine TCR Beta short-read sequencing was applied to DNA from cultured CD4+ T cells. MiXCR, run by TCRdb on the PCR reads, gives a single entry per CDR3 protein. Among 4,700 or so distinct CDR3 sequences listed, approximately 20% were seen once. Treatment of the sample: roughly nine-day PBMC culture with coronavirus spike peptide pools or control peptides (ViraFEST assay). ViraFEST sequenced TCRs after peptide-pool expansion of antigen-specific T cells. Remarks on this clonotype: Its antigen remains unidentified.

The receptor's source is a human donor who had recovered from COVID-19. The sequenced material came from CD4+ T cells from blood, cultured in vitro.

CDR3 amino acids: CASSQGPTHQPQHF. The CDR3 region has the DNA TGTGCCAGCAGCCAGGGACCTACGCATCAGCCCCAGCATTTT. The rearrangement uses TRBV5-4 and TRBJ1-5, with D possibly TRBD1 on 5 matching bases. The CDR3 length is 14 residues. CDR1 is SGHNT, CDR2 YYREEE, per germline (reference sequence). V dropped 4 bases and J dropped 5 bases, with 13 bases sitting between them.